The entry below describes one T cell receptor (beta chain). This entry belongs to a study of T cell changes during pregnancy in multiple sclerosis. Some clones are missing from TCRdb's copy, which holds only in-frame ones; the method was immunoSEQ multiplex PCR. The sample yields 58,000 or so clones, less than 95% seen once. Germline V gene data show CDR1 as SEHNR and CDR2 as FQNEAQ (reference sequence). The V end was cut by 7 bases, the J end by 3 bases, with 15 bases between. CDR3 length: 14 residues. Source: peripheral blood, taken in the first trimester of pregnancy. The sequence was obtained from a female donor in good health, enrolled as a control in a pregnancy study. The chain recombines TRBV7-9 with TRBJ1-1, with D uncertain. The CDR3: CASNDGNRDTEAFF. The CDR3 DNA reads TGTGCCAGCAACGACGGAAATCGGGACACTGAAGCTTTCTTT.